Described below is a single T cell receptor (beta chain) sequence and its context. The antigen is not known. Researchers amplified the TCR beta CDR3 regions from RNA transcripts. The TCR CDR3 first-round RT-PCR relied on the HTBI primer set. MiXCR, run by TCRdb on the multiplex PCR reads, gives a single entry per CDR3 protein. The sample yields about 300,000 distinct CDR3 sequences, roughly 19% seen once. The source of the sample is a study of T cells in Graves' hyperthyroidism and ophthalmopathy. Study at large: Pretreatment peripheral blood was obtained at initial diagnosis. Broader study findings: Most expanded thyroid clonotypes above 0.001 also appeared in blood. Through a model of 13 V-J features, ophthalmopathy was separated from stable hyperthyroidism.

Uncontrolled infection, other autoimmune disease, pregnancy or lactation barred patients from enrollment. In germline, CDR1 is MNHEY, CDR2 SMNVEV (reference sequence). Trimming removed 3 bases from V and 7 bases from J, with 10 bases in between. CDR3 length: 13 residues. Sequencing used blood. The sequence came from a man aged 45-60 years with Graves' ophthalmopathy. The chain has TRBV27 and TRBJ1-5, with D unclear. The CDR3, as DNA: TGTGCCAGCAGTTTCCGGGGTAAGCAGCCCCAGCATTTT. This translates into CASSFRGKQPQHF.